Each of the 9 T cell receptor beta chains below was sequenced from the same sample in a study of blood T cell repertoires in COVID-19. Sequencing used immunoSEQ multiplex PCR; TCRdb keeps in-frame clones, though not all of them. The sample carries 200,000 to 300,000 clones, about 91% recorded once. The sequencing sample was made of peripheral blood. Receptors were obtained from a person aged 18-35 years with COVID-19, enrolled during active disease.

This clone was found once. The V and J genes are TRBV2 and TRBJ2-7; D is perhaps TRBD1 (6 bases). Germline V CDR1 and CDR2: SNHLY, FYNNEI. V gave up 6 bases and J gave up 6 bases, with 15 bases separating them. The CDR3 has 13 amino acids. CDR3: CASSPQGPSEQYF. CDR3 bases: TGTGCCAGCAGCCCCCAGGGGCCCAGCGAGCAGTACTTC.

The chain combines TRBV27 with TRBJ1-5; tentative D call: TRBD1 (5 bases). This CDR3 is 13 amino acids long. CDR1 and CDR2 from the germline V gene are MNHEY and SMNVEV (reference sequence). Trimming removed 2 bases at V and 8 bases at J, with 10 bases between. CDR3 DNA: TGTGCCAGCAGTTTAAATCGGGGGGAGCCCCAGCATTTT. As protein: CASSLNRGEPQHF.

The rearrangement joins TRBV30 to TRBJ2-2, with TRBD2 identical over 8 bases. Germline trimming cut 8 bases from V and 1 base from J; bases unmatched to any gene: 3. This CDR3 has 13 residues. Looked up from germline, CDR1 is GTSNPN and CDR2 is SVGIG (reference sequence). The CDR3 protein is CAPSGRNTGELFF. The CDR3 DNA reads TGTGCCCCAAGCGGGAGGAACACCGGGGAGCTGTTTTTT. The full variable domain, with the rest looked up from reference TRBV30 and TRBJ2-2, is SQTIHQWPATLVQPVGSPLSLECTVEGTSNPNLYWYRQAAGRGLQLLFYSVGIGQISSEVPQNLSASRPQDRQFILSSKKLLLSDSGFYLCAPSGRNTGELFFGEGSRLTVL.

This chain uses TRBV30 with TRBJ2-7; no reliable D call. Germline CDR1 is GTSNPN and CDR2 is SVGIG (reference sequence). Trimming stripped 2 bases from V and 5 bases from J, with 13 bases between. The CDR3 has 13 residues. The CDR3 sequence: CAWSRVIEHEQYF. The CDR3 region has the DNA TGTGCCTGGAGTAGAGTCATCGAACACGAGCAGTACTTC.

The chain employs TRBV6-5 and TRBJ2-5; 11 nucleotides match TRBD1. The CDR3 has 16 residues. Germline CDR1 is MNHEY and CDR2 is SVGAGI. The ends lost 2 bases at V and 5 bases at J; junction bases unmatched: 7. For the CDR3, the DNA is TGTGCCAGCAGTTACCTACGGACAGGGGGCGGGGAGACCCAGTACTTC. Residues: CASSYLRTGGGETQYF.

Here the CDR3 DNA reads TGCGCCAGCAGTCAACCTGATCAGGGGGCTTCCTACGAGCAGTACTTC. It is translated as CASSQPDQGASYEQYF. The rearrangement links TRBV23-1 to TRBJ2-7; 8 bases are shared with TRBD1. TRBV23-1 is designated an ORF whose function remains uncertain. After removal of 2 bases from V and 1 base from J, the junction contained 7 bases not matched to a gene. There are 16 residues in the CDR3.

CDR3 nucleotides: TGTGCCAGCAGTGAAGCAGGACAGGTTTACGAGCAGTACTTC. Translation: CASSEAGQVYEQYF. The V and J genes are TRBV25-1 and TRBJ2-7; 7 bases agree with TRBD1. CDR3 length: 14 residues. Trimming removed 2 bases from V and 4 bases from J; junction bases left unmatched: 5. Germline V gene sequence: CDR1 MGHDK, CDR2 SYGVNS.

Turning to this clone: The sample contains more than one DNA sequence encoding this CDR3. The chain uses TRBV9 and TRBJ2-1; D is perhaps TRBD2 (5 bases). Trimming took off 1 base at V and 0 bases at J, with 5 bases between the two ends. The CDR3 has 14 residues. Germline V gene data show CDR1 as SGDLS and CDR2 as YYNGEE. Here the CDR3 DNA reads TGTGCCAGCAGCGTAACTAGCTCCTACAATGAGCAGTTCTTC. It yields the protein CASSVTSSYNEQFF.

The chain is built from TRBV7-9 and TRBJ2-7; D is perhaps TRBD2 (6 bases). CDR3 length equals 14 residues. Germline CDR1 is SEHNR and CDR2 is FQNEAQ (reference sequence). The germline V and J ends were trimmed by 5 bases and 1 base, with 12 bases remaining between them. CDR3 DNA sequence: TGTGCCAGCAGCCCAGACGGGGGTTCCTACGAGCAGTACTTC. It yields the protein CASSPDGGSYEQYF.